This TCR beta chain was captured by sequencing in a study of CD8+CD57+ T cells in acquired aplastic anemia. Per germline, CDR1 SGHNT and CDR2 YENEEA. Trimming cost V 0 bases and J 4 bases, with 6 bases left between them. This CDR3 has 13 residues. At least ten counts were recorded for this clonotype. Its specificity is not known. The TCR beta profiling, which covered VDJ combination and CDR3 sequence, was carried out using genomic DNA as the template. TCRdb itself ran the reads through MiXCR, one entry per CDR3 protein. The sample includes just over 400,000 distinct CDR3 sequences, approximately 70% of them seen just once. Study conclusions and caveats: Controls did not differ significantly from patients in CD8+ Simpson's diversity. The study identified twenty-nine CD8+ CDR3 sequences shared by patients and controls.

This receptor was obtained from a human donor in good health, serving as a control. The V and J genes are TRBV11-3 and TRBJ1-2; D is undetermined. The sequenced sample was sorted CD4+, CD8+, or CD8+CD57+ T cells (not recorded which) from PBMCs. CDR3 nucleotides: TGTGCCAGCAGCTTAGAGAATGGCTATGGCTACACCTTC. This gives the protein CASSLENGYGYTF. The full variable domain, completed using reference TRBV11-3 and TRBJ1-2, is EAGVVQSPRYKIIEKKQPVAFWCNPISGHNTLYWYLQNLGQGPELLIRYENEEAVDDSQLPKDRFSAERLKGVDSTLKIQPAELGDSAVYLCASSLENGYGYTFGSGTRLTVV.